The TCR beta chain described here comes from a study of human T cells and chemical hapten exposure. On the study more broadly: DPC (0.01%) was patch tested on the upper back and read at 6 days.

This CDR3 is built from 15 residues. The ends were cut back, 6 bases at V and 2 bases at J, with 15 bases in the middle. The library attached unique molecular identifiers to individual cDNA molecules. One entry per CDR3 protein, called by TCRdb with MiXCR from the RACE reads. The profile covers roughly 53,000 distinct CDR3 sequences, with 9.9% appearing a single time and 16% taken by the ten largest. This clonotype was seen at least ten times. The time point denotes: patch test 3, about 24 weeks after DPC sensitization. The treatment: therapeutic diphenylcyclopropenone sensitization with weekly scalp DPC.

The sample was whole blood, taken in connection with sensitization to the hapten diphenylcyclopropenone (DPC). This clonotype was obtained from a woman in her thirties or forties with alopecia areata. Some clones in this sample may be carry-over from other donors' samples. The rearrangement uses TRBV12-3 or TRBV12-4 and TRBJ2-3; D is possibly TRBD2 (6 bases). In nucleotides, the CDR3 is TGTGCCAGCAGCCCGAGGCGGGGAATCACAGATACGCAGTATTTT. Translated: CASSPRRGITDTQYF.